These 9 T cell receptor beta chains were sequenced from one sample in a study of regulatory T cells in long-lasting Graves disease. Both iRepertoire HTBI primers and Arm-PCR of CDR3 regions were used to build the TCR beta libraries. TCRdb reanalysed the multiplex PCR reads using MiXCR and keeps one entry per CDR3 protein. The sample lists about 430,000 distinct CDR3 sequences; 15% were seen once. Time point reported: newly diagnosed GD, antithyroid drugs for less than 3 months. The authors made the TCR library using RNA they extracted from PBMCs. In addition, the sample was reused for a study of T cells in Graves' hyperthyroidism and ophthalmopathy.

The material sequenced was peripheral blood mononuclear cells (PBMCs), taken at new diagnosis, from a patient treated with antithyroid drugs. These receptors were collected from a woman in her forties with Graves disease.

Turning to this clonotype: A read error is likely, as this CDR3 ends without the conserved phenylalanine or tryptophan. This rearrangement joins TRBV28 to TRBJ2-7; possibly TRBD1 for D (5 bases). CDR3 size: 13 residues. Per the germline V gene, CDR1 is MDHEN and CDR2 is SYDVKM. Between the trimmed V and J ends, which lost 5 bases and 3 bases, there was a span of 11 bases. The CDR3 DNA is TGTGCCAGCAGTCTGGGGCAGAGCTACGAGCAGTACCTC. Translation: CASSLGQSYEQYL.

This chain joins TRBV11-2 and TRBJ2-2, with TRBD1 matching over 9 bases. This CDR3 is 16 amino acids long. CDR1 and CDR2 from the germline V gene are SGHAT and FQNNGV. After removal of 6 bases from V and 5 bases from J, the junction contained 10 bases not matched to a gene. The CDR3 nucleotides are TGTGCCAGCAGTTCCGGGACAGGGATTTTGACCGGGGAGCTGTTTTTT. Its protein is CASSSGTGILTGELFF. Drawing the rest from reference TRBV11-2 and TRBJ2-2, the complete variable domain is EAGVAQSPRYKIIEKRQSVAFWCNPISGHATLYWYQQILGQGPKLLIQFQNNGVVDDSQLPKDRFSAERLKGVDSTLKIQPAKLEDSAVYLCASSSGTGILTGELFFGEGSRLTVL.

Turning to this clonotype: Being one base from a much bigger clone, this may be a read error. The chain is built from TRBV27 and TRBJ2-1, with a weak D call TRBD2 (7 bases). The CDR3 sequence is 15 residues long. Germline CDR1 and CDR2: MNHEY and SMNVEV (reference sequence). Deletions cut 0 bases from V and 12 bases from J, with 18 bases between. The CDR3 protein is CASSLSWRGRDGQFF. CDR3 nucleotide sequence: TGTGCCAGCAGTTTATCGTGGCGGGGGCGGGATGGGCAGTTCTTC.

The rearrangement joins TRBV29-1 to TRBJ2-7, with D perhaps matching TRBD2 (6 bases). Germline V gene data show CDR1 as SQVTM and CDR2 as ANQGSEA. CDR3 length: 18 residues. V lost 0 bases to trimming and J lost 2 bases, with 23 bases between them. CDR3 loop: CSVEDRSFTGGTPYEQYF. CDR3 coding DNA: TGCAGCGTTGAAGATCGAAGCTTTACGGGCGGGACCCCCTACGAGCAGTACTTC.

This clonotype was seen ten or more times. V is TRBV30 and J is TRBJ2-3, with D perhaps matching TRBD1 (6 bases). The V end was cut by 1 base, the J end by 4 bases, with 12 bases between. Germline loops: CDR1 GTSNPN, CDR2 SVGIG (reference sequence). CDR3 length equals 14 residues. The CDR3 here is CAWSDSGAADTQYF. As DNA, the CDR3 is TGTGCCTGGAGTGACTCAGGGGCGGCAGATACGCAGTATTTT. The entire variable domain, with the rest obtained from reference TRBV30 and TRBJ2-3, is as follows: SQTIHQWPATLVQPVGSPLSLECTVEGTSNPNLYWYRQAAGRGLQLLFYSVGIGQISSEVPQNLSASRPQDRQFILSSKKLLLSDSGFYLCAWSDSGAADTQYFGPGTRLTVL.

In its sample, this clonotype was seen many times. This rearrangement joins TRBV12-5 to TRBJ2-1, with TRBD1 identical over 9 bases. The CDR3 is made up of 16 amino acids. CDR1 and CDR2 (germline): LGHNT, FRNRAP. J was trimmed by 4 bases and V by 5 bases; bases with no gene match: 9. CDR3 nucleotides: TGTGCTAGTGGTGAGCCGGGACAGGGCTTTTACAATGAGCAGTTCTTC. This encodes CASGEPGQGFYNEQFF. The full variable domain, rest sourced from reference TRBV12-5 and TRBJ2-1, is DARVTQTPRHKVTEMGQEVTMRCQPILGHNTVFWYRQTMMQGLELLAYFRNRAPLDDSGMPKDRFSAEMPDATLATLKIQPSEPRDSAVYFCASGEPGQGFYNEQFFGPGTRLTVL.

This clonotype was recorded a few times. This sequence joins TRBV6-2 or TRBV6-3 and TRBJ2-4; possible D gene TRBD2, 6 bases. The CDR3 loop spans 16 amino acids. The V gene lost 1 base and the J gene lost 1 base, with 11 bases spanning the gap. CDR1 and CDR2 (germline): MNHEY, SVGEGT. The CDR3 sequence is CASSYWTGVAKNIQYF. The DNA of the CDR3 is TGTGCCAGCAGTTACTGGACGGGAGTCGCCAAAAACATTCAGTACTTC.

This clonotype appeared a few times. This sequence joins TRBV19 and TRBJ1-5; D not resolved. The CDR3 is made up of 13 amino acids. V lost 4 bases and J lost 7, with 11 bases in between. Per the germline V gene, CDR1 is LNHDA and CDR2 is SQIVND (reference sequence). CDR3 region: CASSNPKEQPQHF. The CDR3 DNA sequence: TGTGCCAGTAGTAACCCGAAGGAACAGCCCCAGCATTTT.

This clonotype was observed at least ten times. The chain has TRBV5-1 and TRBJ2-7, with D possibly TRBD1 on 6 matching bases. From germline, CDR1 is SGHRS and CDR2 YFSETQ. The CDR3 contains 16 residues. Trimming left V 0 bases short and J 1 base short, with 14 bases between. The CDR3 sequence: CASSLDITGTSYEQYF. CDR3 coding DNA: TGCGCCAGCAGCTTGGACATAACAGGGACATCCTACGAGCAGTACTTC.